Below, 7 T cell receptor beta chains from the same sample are listed, as sequenced in a study of T cell changes during pregnancy in multiple sclerosis. Assay used: immunoSEQ multiplex PCR; TCRdb lists only in-frame clones, some missing. The top ten clones hold about 5.3% of a sample with 20,000 or so clones, around nine tenths of them seen once. This specimen consisted of CD8+ T cells from peripheral blood mononuclear cells, obtained in the second trimester of pregnancy. All receptors come from a female donor in good health, enrolled as a control in a pregnancy study.

By share, this clone ranks as medium-sized. The chain recombines TRBV27 with TRBJ2-7; perhaps TRBD2 as D (6 bases). Deletions cut 2 bases from V and 0 bases from J, with 14 bases between. CDR3 length: 16 amino acids. Germline assignment: CDR1 MNHEY and CDR2 SMNVEV (reference sequence). The CDR3 DNA follows: TGTGCCAGCAGTTTAAAGGGCGGGGATAGCTCCTACGAGCAGTACTTC. This sequence encodes CASSLKGGDSSYEQYF.

The genes are TRBV27 and TRBJ1-5; TRBD1 is a possible D gene (6 bases). The CDR3 spans 14 residues. V gave up 2 bases and J gave up 2 bases, with 7 bases separating them. CDR1 MNHEY and CDR2 SMNVEV come from the germline V gene (reference sequence). CDR3 bases: TGTGCCAGCAGTTTAAGACAGGGCAATCAGCCCCAGCATTTT. Its protein product is CASSLRQGNQPQHF.

The J gene is TRBJ2-7, the V gene TRBV5-1; TRBD2 matches 10 bases. The germline CDR1 and CDR2 sequences are SGHRS and YFSETQ. V lost 5 bases and J lost 5; bases outside the gene matches: 13. There are 16 residues in the CDR3. CDR3 region: CASRNHPGSGGNEQYF. For the CDR3, the DNA is TGCGCCAGCAGAAACCACCCGGGTAGCGGGGGGAACGAGCAGTACTTC.

The chain joins TRBV2 to TRBJ2-2; tentatively, D is TRBD1 (8 bases). Germline CDR1 SNHLY, CDR2 FYNNEI. CDR3 size: 17 residues. Trimming removed 6 bases at V and 6 bases at J, with 23 bases between. The CDR3 region is CASRDILTGGVAGELFF. CDR3 in DNA: TGTGCCAGCAGGGATATACTTACAGGGGGGGTAGCCGGGGAGCTGTTTTTT.

The CDR3 region has the DNA TGTGCCAGCAGTTTAAGATCAGGCAGCTCCTACGAGCAGTACTTC. The encoded protein is CASSLRSGSSYEQYF. J is TRBJ2-7 and V is TRBV27, with D unresolved. This CDR3 region has 15 residues. CDR1 MNHEY and CDR2 SMNVEV come from the germline V gene (reference sequence). The V end lost 2 bases, the J end lost 0 bases, and 11 bases lay between the germline ends.

V is TRBV10-3 and J is TRBJ1-2, with D maybe TRBD1 (6 bases). Germline CDR1 reads ENHRY; CDR2 reads SYGVKD. CDR3 length: 13 residues. The V end lost 4 bases, the J end lost 5 bases, and 11 bases lay between the germline ends. This chain's CDR3 is CAISVGQNYGYTF. CDR3 coding DNA: TGTGCCATCAGTGTAGGACAGAATTATGGCTACACCTTC.

The CDR3 spells CASTTWSSYNEQFF. CDR3 nucleotide sequence: TGTGCCAGTACTACTTGGAGCTCCTACAATGAGCAGTTCTTC. This sequence joins TRBV27 and TRBJ2-1; D gene uncertain. Germline V gene lookup returns CDR1 MNHEY and CDR2 SMNVEV (reference sequence). The CDR3 covers 14 residues. V lost 9 bases and J lost 0, with 12 bases in between.